This T cell receptor beta chain was recorded in a study of T cells in localized non-small cell lung cancer. Study results and limitations: Blood T cell density predicted longer survival; adjacent-lung clonality, shorter. Heterogeneity remains possible, as sequencing covered one tumor region only. A median of around 52 clones ranked among the top 100 in tumor appeared in adjacent lung.

This table comes from immunoSEQ multiplex PCR, and its TCRdb copy is limited to in-frame clones, with some not included. The table lists 31,000 or so clones, 85% to 90% of them singletons. Germline assignment: CDR1 MNHEY and CDR2 SVGAGI. Trimming cost V 7 bases and J 5 bases; bases outside gene matches: 5. There are 15 residues in the CDR3. A remark on this clone: Its antigen is currently unknown.

The source material was peripheral blood, sampled before any cancer treatment. The V call is TRBV6-5, the J call TRBJ2-2, with 12 bases identical to TRBD2. This sequence was found in a female donor at least 60 years old with stage I lung adenocarcinoma. The CDR3 nucleotides are TGTGCCAGCAAGCAAGGGACTAGCGGGACCGGGGAGCTGTTTTTT. Translating gives CASKQGTSGTGELFF.